The rows below give T cell receptor beta chains drawn from one sample of a study of T cell repertoires in cytomegalovirus infection. Their specific antigens are unknown. MiXCR was run by TCRdb on the reads, yielding one entry per CDR3 protein. The repertoire consists of a few hundred thousand distinct CDR3 sequences, with 35% to 50% occurring once and the leading ten covering 48%. Here the sequenced sample was cultured PBMCs, taken from culture after CMV antigen stimulation. All receptors come from a human donor in good health (CMV status not recorded). Some clones in this sample may be carry-over from other donors' samples. CDR3s include the opening cysteine and the closing phenylalanine or tryptophan. Each record gives: D gene, clone size, V gene, J gene, CDR3 DNA, CDR3 protein. A D gene is named only where the DNA matches it firmly. Clone sizes are given selectively: once, few, many, or a class where the clone is expanded.

>-|-|TRBV6-2/TRBV6-3|TRBJ1-2
TGTGCCAGCAGTTACCCCCTTTCCGGGGCCTATATCCACGGCTACACCTTC
CASSYPLSGAYIHGYTF
>-|many|TRBV7-2|TRBJ1-2
TGTGCCAGCAGCTTAGGGACAGTTAACTATGGCTACACCTTC
CASSLGTVNYGYTF
>-|-|TRBV11-2|TRBJ2-3
TGTGCCAGCAGCTTAGGTCCCTCGGATACGCAGTATTTT
CASSLGPSDTQYF
>-|-|TRBV20-1|TRBJ1-4
TGCAGTGCTAGAGCAGGGCGAACTAATGAAAAACTGTTTTTT
CSARAGRTNEKLFF
>-|few|TRBV19|TRBJ1-2
TGTGCCAGTAGTCCACCCTCCCAGAGAAAAAGACAGACCTTC
CASSPPSQRKRQTF
>TRBD2|-|TRBV5-4|TRBJ2-1
TGTGCCAGCAGCGATACTAGCGGGGCGCCTAATGAGCAGTTCTTC
CASSDTSGAPNEQFF
>-|-|TRBV4-2|TRBJ2-3
TGTGCCAGCAGCCAAGGACAGGCCACAGATACGCAGTATTTT
CASSQGQATDTQYF
>-|-|TRBV6-1|TRBJ2-3
TGTGCCAGCAGACGAAGGGGGATCACAGATACGCAGTATTTT
CASRRRGITDTQYF
>-|-|TRBV27|TRBJ2-1
TGTGCCAGCAGTTTGTTCAACTCCTACAATGAGCAGTTCTTC
CASSLFNSYNEQFF
>-|-|TRBV7-2|TRBJ2-3
TGTGCCAGCAGCTTGATCGCGGGTCCAGATACGCAGTATTTT
CASSLIAGPDTQYF
>TRBD2|-|TRBV11-2|TRBJ2-1
TGTGCCAGCAGCTTAGATGGACTAGCGCCGCACAATGAGCAGTTCTTC
CASSLDGLAPHNEQFF
>-|-|TRBV12-3/TRBV12-4|TRBJ2-7
TGTGCCAGCAGTTTTGGGCGACACTACGAGCAGTACTTC
CASSFGRHYEQYF
>-|-|TRBV20-1|TRBJ2-7
TGCAGTGCTAAGGGACACCCGGCGGTCTACGAGCAGTACTTC
CSAKGHPAVYEQYF
>TRBD2|-|TRBV6-2/TRBV6-3|TRBJ2-7
TGTGCCAGCAGTTACGGCCGACTAGCGCCCAACTACGAGCAGTACTTC
CASSYGRLAPNYEQYF
>TRBD2|-|TRBV7-2|TRBJ2-1
TGTGCCAGCAGCCGTAGCGGGGGGGGGTCCAATGAGCAGTTCTTC
CASSRSGGGSNEQFF
>TRBD1|-|TRBV20-1|TRBJ2-3
TGCAGTAAGGGACAGAATACGCAGTATTTT
CSKGQNTQYF
>-|few|TRBV10-3|TRBJ2-3
TGTGCCATCAGTGGGGACATTAGCACAGATACGCAGTATTTT
CAISGDISTDTQYF
>-|few|TRBV7-2|TRBJ2-7
TGTGCCAGCAGCTTAAACGGGAGACCCTACGAGCAGTACTTC
CASSLNGRPYEQYF
>TRBD1|few|TRBV7-2|TRBJ2-7
TGTGCCAGCAGCCCCGGGACAGGGTTTTACGAGCAGTACTTC
CASSPGTGFYEQYF
>-|once|TRBV5-6|TRBJ1-1
TGTGCCAGCAGCTTATTCCCATGGAACACTGAAGCTTTCTTT
CASSLFPWNTEAFF
>-|once|TRBV9|TRBJ2-7
TGTGCCAGCAGCGAATCAGGGTGGAGCGAGCAGTACTTC
CASSESGWSEQYF
>TRBD2|few|TRBV7-2|TRBJ2-7
TGTGCCAGCAGCTTAGTCGGGGGGTCGATGTACGAGCAGTACTTC
CASSLVGGSMYEQYF
>-|-|TRBV28|TRBJ2-5
TGTGCCAGCAGCTCTCTCCAGGGTCGGATGGGAGAGACCCAGTACTTC
CASSSLQGRMGETQYF
>-|-|TRBV6-2/TRBV6-3|TRBJ2-7
TGTGCCAGCAGTTACCCCCCCGGCGGGGCAACCTACGAGCAGTACTTC
CASSYPPGGATYEQYF
>-|-|TRBV19|TRBJ1-6
TGTGCCAGTAGTATTTTAGGCCAGGTCGCGGAAAATTCACCCCTCCACTTT
CASSILGQVAENSPLHF
>TRBD2|-|TRBV12-3/TRBV12-4|TRBJ2-2
TGTGCCAGCAGTTTTAGCGGGGGGGCGTCTTACACCGGGGAGCTGTTTTTT
CASSFSGGASYTGELFF
>TRBD2|-|TRBV4-3|TRBJ2-1
TGCGCCAGCAGCGGCCGACTAGCTGGCGAGCAGTTCTTC
CASSGRLAGEQFF
>TRBD1|few|TRBV7-6|TRBJ1-4
TGTGCCAGCAGTTCGCAGGGGGCCACCGGGGGGTATGAAAAACTGTTTTTT
CASSSQGATGGYEKLFF
>-|-|TRBV20-1|TRBJ2-1
TGCAGTGCTAGGGCGCCTGGGTCTTACAATGAGCAGTTCTTC
CSARAPGSYNEQFF
>-|many|TRBV7-8|TRBJ1-2
TGTGCCAGCAGCTACGGCCCTAACTATGGCTACACCTTC
CASSYGPNYGYTF
>-|-|TRBV10-3|TRBJ1-2
TGTGCCATCAGTGAGATAGTTACTCCGGATTATGGGGGCTACACCTTC
CAISEIVTPDYGGYTF